Presented here are 27 T cell receptor beta chains from one specimen sequenced in a study of shared clonotypes between healthy human individuals. TCRdb's table, derived via immunoSEQ multiplex PCR, lists solely in-frame clones and lacks some. The sample records 2.5 million or so clones, 90% to 95% being singletons. The sequencing input was naive CD4+ T cells sorted from blood. The subset: CD45RA+ positively selected. These receptors were taken from a man between 18 and 29 years old in good health.

The chain links TRBV19 to TRBJ2-3; a weak D match, TRBD1 (6 bases). The germline CDR1 and CDR2 sequences are LNHDA and SQIVND (reference sequence). The germline V and J ends were trimmed by 6 bases and 0 bases, with 16 bases remaining between them. This CDR3 comprises 16 residues. Here the CDR3 DNA reads TGTGCCAGTAGGGGATTAGGGACACCCAGCACAGATACGCAGTATTTT. This sequence encodes CASRGLGTPSTDTQYF.

The chain couples TRBV7-2 to TRBJ2-1; D remains ambiguous. This CDR3 region has 13 residues. The V end was cut by 0 bases, the J end by 4 bases, with 4 bases between. CDR1 and CDR2 (germline): SGHTA, FQGNSA. The CDR3 here is CASSLAIYNEQFF. In DNA form, the CDR3 reads TGTGCCAGCAGCTTAGCGATATACAATGAGCAGTTCTTC.

The chain joins TRBV5-1 to TRBJ1-2, with D perhaps matching TRBD1 (5 bases). Germline CDR1 and CDR2: SGHRS and YFSETQ. Trimming shortened V by 4 bases and J by 4 bases, and 11 bases separated the two germline ends. This CDR3 comprises 13 residues. The DNA of the CDR3 is TGCGCCAGCAGCATTTCGGGGCTCTATGGCTACACCTTC. Translated, it gives CASSISGLYGYTF.

This CDR3 reads CASNLMESNQPQHF. The CDR3 DNA follows: TGTGCCAGCAATCTGATGGAGAGCAATCAGCCCCAGCATTTT. The chain couples TRBV2 to TRBJ1-5; no clear D. V was trimmed by 7 bases and J by 1 base, leaving 11 bases between them. The CDR3 spans 14 residues. Germline loops: CDR1 SNHLY, CDR2 FYNNEI. The whole variable domain, filled in from reference TRBV2 and TRBJ1-5, reads EPEVTQTPSHQVTQMGQEVILRCVPISNHLYFYWYRQILGQKVEFLVSFYNNEISEKSEIFDDQFSVERPDGSNFTLKIRSTKLEDSAMYFCASNLMESNQPQHFGDGTRLSIL.

The chain employs TRBV6-6 and TRBJ2-1; D may match TRBD1 or TRBD2 (5 bases each). Looked up from germline, CDR1 is MNHNY and CDR2 is SVGAGI (reference sequence). The CDR3 is 15 amino acids. V dropped 6 bases and J dropped 1 base, with 13 bases sitting between them. The CDR3 here is CASRGDSMSYNEQFF. Written as DNA, the CDR3 is TGTGCCAGCAGGGGAGACAGCATGTCCTACAATGAGCAGTTCTTC.

The V and J genes are TRBV28 and TRBJ1-2; D may be TRBD1 (5 bases). V was pared by 3 bases and J by 5 bases, with 16 bases between. This CDR3 is built from 15 residues. Germline CDR1 reads MDHEN; CDR2 reads SYDVKM. DNA of the CDR3: TGTGCCAGCAGTTTGTCCGGGACGGCAAATTATGGCTACACCTTC. As protein: CASSLSGTANYGYTF.

The chain carries TRBV14 and TRBJ2-7; D is ambiguous. Trimming pared 4 bases from V and 0 bases from J, leaving 4 bases between. The CDR3 covers 12 residues. Germline CDR1 and CDR2: SGHDN and FVKESK. The CDR3, as DNA: TGTGCCAGCAGCCGCAGCTCCTACGAGCAGTACTTC. It yields the protein CASSRSSYEQYF.

CDR3 sequence: CSVLYGRETQYF. CDR3 nucleotides: TGCAGCGTCCTATATGGTCGTGAGACCCAGTACTTC. The chain is built from TRBV29-1 and TRBJ2-5; D not resolved. The CDR3 contains 12 residues. Germline assignment: CDR1 SQVTM and CDR2 ANQGSEA. The ends were cut back, 6 bases at V and 5 bases at J, with 13 bases in the middle. Combining the CDR3 with reference TRBV29-1 and TRBJ2-5 gives the whole variable domain SAVISQKPSRDICQRGTSLTIQCQVDSQVTMMFWYRQQPGQSLTLIATANQGSEATYESGFVIDKFPISRPNLTFSTLTVSNMSPEDSSIYLCSVLYGRETQYFGPGTRLLVL.

The chain recombines TRBV5-4 with TRBJ2-1; possible D gene TRBD2, 5 bases. Deletions cut 0 bases from V and 10 bases from J, with 14 bases between. The CDR3 extends over 14 amino acids. Germline loops: CDR1 SGHNT, CDR2 YYREEE (reference sequence). The CDR3 loop is CASSLAIGDREQFF. The CDR3 nucleotides are TGTGCCAGCAGCTTGGCCATCGGGGATAGGGAGCAGTTCTTC.

As to this clone: Within the sample, other DNA sequences also encode this same CDR3. V and J are TRBV7-2 and TRBJ2-7, with D unclear. Germline CDR1 SGHTA, CDR2 FQGNSA. The length of the CDR3 is 12 residues. V was trimmed by 3 bases and J by 3 bases, leaving 6 bases between them. The CDR3 reads CASSLTRYEQYF. The CDR3 DNA reads TGTGCCAGCAGCTTGACACGCTACGAGCAGTACTTC.

V and J are TRBV4-3 and TRBJ2-7; TRBD2 matches 7 bases. CDR1 is LGHNA and CDR2 is YSLEER in the germline V gene. After removal of 0 bases from V and 0 bases from J, the junction contained 2 bases not matched to a gene. The CDR3 is 15 amino acids. CDR3 sequence reads: CASSQEERGSYEQYF. CDR3 coding DNA: TGCGCCAGCAGCCAAGAAGAGCGGGGCTCCTACGAGCAGTACTTC.

The DNA of the CDR3 is TGTGCCTGGAGTACAGGGGATGGGCGCAATCAGCCCCAGCATTTT. Encoded protein: CAWSTGDGRNQPQHF. The V gene is TRBV30, the J gene TRBJ1-5; 7 nucleotides match TRBD1. This CDR3 comprises 15 residues. V shed 2 bases and J 2 bases; nucleotides not matched to a gene: 6. Per germline, CDR1 GTSNPN and CDR2 SVGIG (reference sequence).

The chain uses TRBV5-1 and TRBJ2-3; TRBD1 agrees at 8 bases. Trimming at V came to 4 bases and at J to 3 bases, leaving 10 bases not matched to a gene. Germline V gene data show CDR1 as SGHRS and CDR2 as YFSETQ. The CDR3 covers 16 residues. Here the CDR3 DNA reads TGCGCCAGCAGCACCGGACAGGGAAAGATGACAGATACGCAGTATTTT. Encoded protein: CASSTGQGKMTDTQYF.

The rearrangement joins TRBV5-5 to TRBJ2-7, with a weak D call TRBD2 (6 bases). The germline gives CDR1 SGHKS, CDR2 YYEKEE (reference sequence). V lost 0 bases and J lost 5, with 12 bases in between. The CDR3 is 14 residues long. In nucleotides, the CDR3 is TGTGCCAGCAGCTTGGCGCGACTAGGAGACGAGCAGTACTTC. This gives the protein CASSLARLGDEQYF.

J is TRBJ1-2 and V is TRBV5-1, with TRBD1 matching over 11 bases. The CDR3 has 16 amino acids. The junction had 13 bases not matched to a gene; V was cut back by 6 bases and J by 6 bases. Per the germline V gene, CDR1 is SGHRS and CDR2 is YFSETQ. CDR3 sequence (DNA): TGCGCCAGCACCAGGACAGGGGGCGAACCCTCTAATGGCTACACCTTC. Residues: CASTRTGGEPSNGYTF.

The J gene is TRBJ1-5, the V gene TRBV12-2. TRBV12-2 is noted as a pseudogene. This CDR3 spans 16 amino acids. The CDR3 region has the DNA TGTGCAAGTCGCGATGCAGGACCCCTGGGGAATCAGCCCCAGCATTTT. Encoded protein: CASRDAGPLGNQPQHF.

V is TRBV27 and J is TRBJ1-2; D remains unclear. CDR1 is MNHEY, CDR2 SMNVEV, per germline (reference sequence). The CDR3 extends over 14 amino acids. The V end lost 5 bases, the J end lost 3 bases, and 13 bases lay between the germline ends. CDR3 DNA sequence: TGTGCCAGCAGTCCTAGGACGGAAGACTATGGCTACACCTTC. Translation gives CASSPRTEDYGYTF.

The chain uses TRBV27 and TRBJ1-2; the D gene is possibly TRBD1 (6 bases). This CDR3 has 15 residues. Germline assignment: CDR1 MNHEY and CDR2 SMNVEV (reference sequence). Trimming left V 5 bases short and J 2 bases short, with 15 bases between. The CDR3 loop is CASSPYDRTNYGYTF. CDR3 coding DNA: TGTGCCAGCAGTCCTTACGACAGGACGAACTATGGCTACACCTTC.

The chain combines TRBV5-6 with TRBJ1-1; TRBD1 aligns across 7 bases. The germline CDR1 and CDR2 sequences are SGHDT and YYEEEE. The CDR3 is 17 amino acids. Losses at the gene ends were 4 bases for V and 0 bases for J; bases not matched to a gene: 12. CDR3 loop: CASSPNLKQGLNTEAFF. The CDR3 nucleotides read TGTGCCAGCAGCCCAAATCTTAAACAGGGGTTGAACACTGAAGCTTTCTTT.

This sequence joins TRBV27 and TRBJ2-3; D ambiguous. Deletions cut 6 bases from V and 5 bases from J, with 12 bases between. This CDR3 is 13 amino acids long. CDR1 MNHEY and CDR2 SMNVEV come from the germline V gene (reference sequence). The CDR3 DNA follows: TGTGCCAGCAGACCCTCCAATTTAGATACGCAGTATTTT. This codes for CASRPSNLDTQYF.

The CDR3 nucleotides are TGTGCCAGCAGCTTAGTTGGGGGTACATCCTACGAGCAGTACTTC. Translating it yields CASSLVGGTSYEQYF. The chain employs TRBV7-2 and TRBJ2-7; D assignment may be TRBD1 or TRBD2 (5 bases each). Germline-derived CDR1 and CDR2 are SGHTA and FQGNSA. Trimming pared 1 base from V and 1 base from J, leaving 11 bases between. CDR3 size: 15 residues. The complete variable domain, with remaining parts taken from reference TRBV7-2 and TRBJ2-7, reads GAGVSQSPSNKVTEKGKDVELRCDPISGHTALYWYRQSLGQGLEFLIYFQGNSAPDKSGLPSDRFSAERTGGSVSTLTIQRTQQEDSAVYLCASSLVGGTSYEQYFGPGTRLTVT.

The chain employs TRBV10-3 and TRBJ2-3; D is unresolved. Germline CDR1 is ENHRY and CDR2 is SYGVKD. The CDR3 has 14 residues. The V end lost 11 bases, the J end lost 2 bases, and 17 bases lay between the germline ends. The CDR3 nucleotides read TGTGCCGTCGCTCCGCAGCTAGACACAGATACGCAGTATTTT. This codes for CAVAPQLDTDTQYF.

J is TRBJ1-2 and V is TRBV7-2, with a weak D call TRBD1 (5 bases). In germline, CDR1 is SGHTA, CDR2 FQGNSA. The CDR3 consists of 13 residues. V lost 0 bases and J lost 3, with 5 bases in between. CDR3 residues: CASSLAQDYGYTF. CDR3 coding DNA: TGTGCCAGCAGCTTAGCACAGGACTATGGCTACACCTTC.

The chain combines TRBV30 with TRBJ1-2, with D perhaps matching TRBD1 (5 bases). Per germline, CDR1 GTSNPN and CDR2 SVGIG (reference sequence). V was clipped by 3 bases and J by 4 bases, with 15 bases between them. The CDR3 sequence is 14 residues long. CDR3 in DNA: TGTGCCTGGAGCCCAAGGGCAGGGAGCTATGGCTACACCTTC. This encodes CAWSPRAGSYGYTF.

In its sample, this clone was seen once. The chain recombines TRBV6-4 with TRBJ2-5; a possible D gene is TRBD2 (6 bases). The CDR3 contains 15 residues. Germline CDR1 and CDR2: MRHNA and SNTAGT. Trimming left V 6 bases short and J 4 bases short, with 18 bases between. CDR3 coding DNA: TGTGCCAGCAGGGATGAGATGGGACTTAGAGAGACCCAGTACTTC. Its translation: CASRDEMGLRETQYF.

CDR3 amino acids: CATSRSAQETQYF. Written as DNA, the CDR3 is TGTGCCACCAGCAGAAGCGCCCAAGAGACCCAGTACTTC. This chain links TRBV15 with TRBJ2-5, with no clear D. Germline CDR1 and CDR2: LNHNV and YYDKDF (reference sequence). This CDR3 comprises 13 residues. The V and J ends lost 2 bases and 1 base respectively, with 5 bases between them.

Worth noting for this clone: The junction departs from the called germline gene at one end, perhaps through a read error. The J gene is TRBJ2-5, the V gene TRBV7-6; tentatively, D is TRBD2 (6 bases). Germline CDR1 reads SGHVS; CDR2 reads FNYEAQ. The CDR3 spans 14 residues. In DNA, the CDR3 is TGTGCCAGCAGCCTAGCTGGAGGGCGGGAGACCCAGTACTTC. It translates to CASSLAGGRETQYF.